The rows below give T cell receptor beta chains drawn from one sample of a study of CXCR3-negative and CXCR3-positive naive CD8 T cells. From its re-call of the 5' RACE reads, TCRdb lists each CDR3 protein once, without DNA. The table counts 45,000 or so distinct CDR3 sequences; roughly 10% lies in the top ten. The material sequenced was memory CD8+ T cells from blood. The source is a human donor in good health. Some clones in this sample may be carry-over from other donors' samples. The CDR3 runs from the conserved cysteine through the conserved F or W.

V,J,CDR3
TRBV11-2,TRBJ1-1,CASSLDARASTEAFF
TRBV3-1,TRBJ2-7,CASSQPTTGASSYEQYF
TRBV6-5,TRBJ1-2,CATSPGSFGYTF
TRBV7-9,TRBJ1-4,CASALLEEKLFF
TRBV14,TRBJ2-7,CASSFGGAWEQYF
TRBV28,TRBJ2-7,CASSLNQGFADEQYF
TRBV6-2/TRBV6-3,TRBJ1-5,CDSSPTEYSNQPQHF
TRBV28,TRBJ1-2,CASTSVRHPNYGYTF
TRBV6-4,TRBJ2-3,CASSDSARGSTDAQYF
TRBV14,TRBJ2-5,CASSQESAGGLQETQYF
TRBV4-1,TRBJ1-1,CASSQGYPTEAFF
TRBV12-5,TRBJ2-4,CASGLSPGGRDIQYF
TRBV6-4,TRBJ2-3,CASSDSEGSGTDTQYF
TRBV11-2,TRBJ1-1,CASSLAWADRAPVMAEAFF
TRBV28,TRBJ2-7,CASMGRNSYEQYF
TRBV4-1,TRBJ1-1,CASSQGPGGDSAFF
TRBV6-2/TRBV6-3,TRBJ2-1,CASSYPDRSYNEQFF
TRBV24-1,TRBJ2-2,CATSDLPETGELFF
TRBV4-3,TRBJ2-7,CASSQYSSGYEQYF
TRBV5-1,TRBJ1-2,CASSPGGPANYGYTF
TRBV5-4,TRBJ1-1,CASSTRGSEAFF